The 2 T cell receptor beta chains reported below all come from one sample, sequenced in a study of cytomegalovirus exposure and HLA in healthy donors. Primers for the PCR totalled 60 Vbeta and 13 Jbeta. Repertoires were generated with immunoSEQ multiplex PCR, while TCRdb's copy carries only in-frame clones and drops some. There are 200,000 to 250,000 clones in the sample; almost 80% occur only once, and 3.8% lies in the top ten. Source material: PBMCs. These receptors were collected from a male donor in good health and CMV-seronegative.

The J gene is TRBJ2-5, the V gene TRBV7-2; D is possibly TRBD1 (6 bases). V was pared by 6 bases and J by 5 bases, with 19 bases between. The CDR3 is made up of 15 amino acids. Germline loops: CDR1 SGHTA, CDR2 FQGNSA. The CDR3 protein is CASSFQGRAGETQYF. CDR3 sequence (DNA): TGTGCCAGCAGTTTCCAGGGGCGGGCCGGGGAGACCCAGTACTTC. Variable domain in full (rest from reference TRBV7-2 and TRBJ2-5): GAGVSQSPSNKVTEKGKDVELRCDPISGHTALYWYRQSLGQGLEFLIYFQGNSAPDKSGLPSDRFSAERTGGSVSTLTIQRTQQEDSAVYLCASSFQGRAGETQYFGPGTRLLVL.

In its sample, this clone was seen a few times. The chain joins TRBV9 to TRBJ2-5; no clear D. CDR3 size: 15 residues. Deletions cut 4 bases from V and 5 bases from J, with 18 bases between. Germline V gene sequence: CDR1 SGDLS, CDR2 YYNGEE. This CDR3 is CASSPRVLPAETQYF. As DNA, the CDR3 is TGTGCCAGCAGCCCTCGGGTCCTACCGGCGGAGACCCAGTACTTC.